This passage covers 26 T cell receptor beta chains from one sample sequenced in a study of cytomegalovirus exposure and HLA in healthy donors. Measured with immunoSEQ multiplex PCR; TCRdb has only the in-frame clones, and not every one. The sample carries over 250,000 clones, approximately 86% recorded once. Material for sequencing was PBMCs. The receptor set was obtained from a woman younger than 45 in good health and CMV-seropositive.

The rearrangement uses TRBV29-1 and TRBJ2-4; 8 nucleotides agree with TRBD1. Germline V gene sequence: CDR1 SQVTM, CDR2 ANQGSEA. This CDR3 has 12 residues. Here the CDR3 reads CTRDRAKNIQYF. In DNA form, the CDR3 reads TGCACCCGGGACAGGGCCAAAAACATTCAGTACTTC.

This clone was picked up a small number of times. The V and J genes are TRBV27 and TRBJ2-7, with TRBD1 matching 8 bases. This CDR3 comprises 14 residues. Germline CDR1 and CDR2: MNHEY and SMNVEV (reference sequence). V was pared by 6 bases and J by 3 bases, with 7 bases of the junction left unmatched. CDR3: CASSFGQGIYEQYF. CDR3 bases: TGTGCCAGCAGCTTCGGACAGGGTATCTACGAGCAGTACTTC.

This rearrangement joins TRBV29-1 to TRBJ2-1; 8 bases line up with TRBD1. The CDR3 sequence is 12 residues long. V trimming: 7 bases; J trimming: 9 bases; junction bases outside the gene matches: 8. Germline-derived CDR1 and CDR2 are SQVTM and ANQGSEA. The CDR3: CSAAGTGSEQFF. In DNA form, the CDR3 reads TGCAGCGCAGCCGGGACAGGTTCTGAGCAGTTCTTC.

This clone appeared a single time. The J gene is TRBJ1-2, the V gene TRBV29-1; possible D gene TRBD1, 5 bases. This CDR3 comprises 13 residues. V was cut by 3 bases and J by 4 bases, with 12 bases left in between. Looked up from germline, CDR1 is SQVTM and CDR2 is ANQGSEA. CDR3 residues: CSVDRVTGYGYTF. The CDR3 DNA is TGCAGCGTTGACAGGGTGACGGGCTATGGCTACACCTTC.

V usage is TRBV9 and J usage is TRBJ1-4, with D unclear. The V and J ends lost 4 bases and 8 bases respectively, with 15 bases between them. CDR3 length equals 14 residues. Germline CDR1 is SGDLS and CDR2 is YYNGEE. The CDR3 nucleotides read TGTGCCAGCAGCCCCCCGCGGGCCGAAGAAAAACTGTTTTTT. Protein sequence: CASSPPRAEEKLFF. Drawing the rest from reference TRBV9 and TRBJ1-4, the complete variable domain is DSGVTQTPKHLITATGQRVTLRCSPRSGDLSVYWYQQSLDQGLQFLIQYYNGEERAKGNILERFSAQQFPDLHSELNLSSLELGDSALYFCASSPPRAEEKLFFGSGTQLSVL.

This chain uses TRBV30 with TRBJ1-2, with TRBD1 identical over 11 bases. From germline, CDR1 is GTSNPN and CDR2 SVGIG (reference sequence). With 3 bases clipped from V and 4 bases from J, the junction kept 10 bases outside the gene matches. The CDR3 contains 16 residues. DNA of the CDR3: TGTGCCTGGAGCGGACAGGGGGCCTCTCCTTCCTATGGCTACACCTTC. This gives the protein CAWSGQGASPSYGYTF.

The CDR3 sequence is CASSVGGARAGNTIYF. In DNA form, the CDR3 reads TGTGCCAGCAGCGTAGGTGGGGCGCGGGCTGGAAACACCATATATTTT. The rearrangement joins TRBV9 to TRBJ1-3; D may be TRBD1 (5 bases). CDR1 and CDR2 from the germline V gene are SGDLS and YYNGEE. Trimming took off 0 bases at V and 2 bases at J, with 12 bases between the two ends. The CDR3 runs to 16 residues.

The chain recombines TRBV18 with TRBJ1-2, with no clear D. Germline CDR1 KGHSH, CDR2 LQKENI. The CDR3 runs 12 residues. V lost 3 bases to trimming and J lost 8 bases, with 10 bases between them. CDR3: CASSPLSWGYTF. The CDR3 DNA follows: TGTGCCAGCTCACCTCTCTCCTGGGGCTACACCTTC.

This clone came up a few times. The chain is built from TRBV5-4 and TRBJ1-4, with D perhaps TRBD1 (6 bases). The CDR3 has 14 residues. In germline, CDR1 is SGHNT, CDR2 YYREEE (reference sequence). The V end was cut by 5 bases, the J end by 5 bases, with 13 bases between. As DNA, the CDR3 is TGTGCCAGCAGTTTCAGGGGTCCCAATGAAAAACTGTTTTTT. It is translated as CASSFRGPNEKLFF.

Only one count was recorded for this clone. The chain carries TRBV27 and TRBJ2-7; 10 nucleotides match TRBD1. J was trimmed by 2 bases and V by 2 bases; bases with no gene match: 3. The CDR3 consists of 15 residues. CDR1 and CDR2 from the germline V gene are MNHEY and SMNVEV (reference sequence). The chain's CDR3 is CASSLQGQGAYEQYF. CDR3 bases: TGTGCCAGCAGTTTACAAGGACAGGGGGCCTACGAGCAGTACTTC.

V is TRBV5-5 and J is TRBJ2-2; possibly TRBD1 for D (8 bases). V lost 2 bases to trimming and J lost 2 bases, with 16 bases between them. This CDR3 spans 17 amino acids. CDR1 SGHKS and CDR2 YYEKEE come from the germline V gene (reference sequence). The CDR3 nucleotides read TGTGCCAGCAGCTTTACAGGGGGGGAATCAAACACCGGGGAGCTGTTTTTT. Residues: CASSFTGGESNTGELFF.

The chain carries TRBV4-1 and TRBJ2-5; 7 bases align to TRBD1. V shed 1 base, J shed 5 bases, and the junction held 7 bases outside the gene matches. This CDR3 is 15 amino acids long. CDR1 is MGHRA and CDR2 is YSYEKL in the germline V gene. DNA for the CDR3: TGCGCCAGCAGCCAAGGGACAGGCCTCGGGGAGACCCAGTACTTC. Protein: CASSQGTGLGETQYF.

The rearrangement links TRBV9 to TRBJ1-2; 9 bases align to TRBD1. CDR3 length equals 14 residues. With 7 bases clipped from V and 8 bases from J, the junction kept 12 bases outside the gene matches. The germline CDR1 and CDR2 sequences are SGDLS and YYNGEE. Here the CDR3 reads CASGPGTGIGGYTF. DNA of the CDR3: TGTGCCAGCGGTCCCGGGACAGGGATCGGGGGCTACACCTTC.

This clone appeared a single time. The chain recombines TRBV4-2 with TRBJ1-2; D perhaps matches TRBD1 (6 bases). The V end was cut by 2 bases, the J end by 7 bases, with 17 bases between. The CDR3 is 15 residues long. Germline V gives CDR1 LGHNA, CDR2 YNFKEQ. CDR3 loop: CASSQYPVGGGGYTF. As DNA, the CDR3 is TGTGCCAGCAGCCAATACCCCGTGGGGGGCGGTGGCTACACCTTC.

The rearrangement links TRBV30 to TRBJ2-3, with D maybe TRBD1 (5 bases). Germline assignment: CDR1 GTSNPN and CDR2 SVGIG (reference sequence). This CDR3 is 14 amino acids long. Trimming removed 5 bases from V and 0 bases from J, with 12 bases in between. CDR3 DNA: TGTGCCTGGGCAGGGCTTACTAGCACAGATACGCAGTATTTT. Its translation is CAWAGLTSTDTQYF.

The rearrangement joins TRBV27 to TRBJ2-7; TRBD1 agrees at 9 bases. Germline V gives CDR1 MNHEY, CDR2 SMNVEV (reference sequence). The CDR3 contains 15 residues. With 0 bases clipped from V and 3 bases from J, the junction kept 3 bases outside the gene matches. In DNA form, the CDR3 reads TGTGCCAGCAGTTTATCCGGGACAGGGATCTACGAGCAGTACTTC. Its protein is CASSLSGTGIYEQYF.

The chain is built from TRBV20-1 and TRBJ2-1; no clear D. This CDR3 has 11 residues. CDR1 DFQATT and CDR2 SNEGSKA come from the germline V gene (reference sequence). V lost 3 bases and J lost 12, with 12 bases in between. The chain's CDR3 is CSASSVAGQFF. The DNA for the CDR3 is TGCAGTGCTAGTTCCGTAGCAGGGCAGTTCTTC.

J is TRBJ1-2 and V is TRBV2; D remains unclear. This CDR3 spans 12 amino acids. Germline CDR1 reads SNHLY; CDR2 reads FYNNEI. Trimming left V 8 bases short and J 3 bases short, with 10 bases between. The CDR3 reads CASGRLYYGYTF. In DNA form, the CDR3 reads TGTGCCAGCGGCAGGTTATACTATGGCTACACCTTC.

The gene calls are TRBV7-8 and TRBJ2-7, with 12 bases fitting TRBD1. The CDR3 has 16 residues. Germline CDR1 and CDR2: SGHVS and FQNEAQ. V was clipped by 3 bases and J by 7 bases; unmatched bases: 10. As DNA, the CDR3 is TGTGCCAGCAGCTTGCCTGGGGGACAGGGGGCGGGGGAGCAGTACTTC. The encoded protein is CASSLPGGQGAGEQYF.

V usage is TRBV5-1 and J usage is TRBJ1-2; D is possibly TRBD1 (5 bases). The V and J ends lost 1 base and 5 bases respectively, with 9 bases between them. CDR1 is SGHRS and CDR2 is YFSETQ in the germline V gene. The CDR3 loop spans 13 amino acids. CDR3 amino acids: CASSLRRDYGYTF. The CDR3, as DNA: TGCGCCAGCAGCTTGCGCAGGGATTATGGCTACACCTTC. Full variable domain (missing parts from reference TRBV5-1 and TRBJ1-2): KAGVTQTPRYLIKTRGQQVTLSCSPISGHRSVSWYQQTPGQGLQFLFEYFSETQRNKGNFPGRFSGRQFSNSRSEMNVSTLELGDSALYLCASSLRRDYGYTFGSGTRLTVV.

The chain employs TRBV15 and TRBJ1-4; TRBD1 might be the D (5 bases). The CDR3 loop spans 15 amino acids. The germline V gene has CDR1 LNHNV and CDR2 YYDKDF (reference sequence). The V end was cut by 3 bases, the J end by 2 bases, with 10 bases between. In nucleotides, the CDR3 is TGTGCCACCAGCAGGTGGGGGACGACTAATGAAAAACTGTTTTTT. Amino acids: CATSRWGTTNEKLFF.

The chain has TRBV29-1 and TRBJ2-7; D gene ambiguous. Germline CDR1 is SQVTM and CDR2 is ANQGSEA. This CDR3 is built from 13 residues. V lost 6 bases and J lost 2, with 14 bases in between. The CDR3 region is CSVLPQGTYEQYF. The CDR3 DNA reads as TGCAGCGTCCTCCCTCAAGGGACCTACGAGCAGTACTTC.

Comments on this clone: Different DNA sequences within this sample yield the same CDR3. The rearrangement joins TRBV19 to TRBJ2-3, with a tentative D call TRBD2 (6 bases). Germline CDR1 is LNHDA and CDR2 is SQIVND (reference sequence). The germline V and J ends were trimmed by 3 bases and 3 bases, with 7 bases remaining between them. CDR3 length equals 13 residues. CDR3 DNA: TGTGCCAGTAGTATTGGGGGGACAGATACGCAGTATTTT. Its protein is CASSIGGTDTQYF.

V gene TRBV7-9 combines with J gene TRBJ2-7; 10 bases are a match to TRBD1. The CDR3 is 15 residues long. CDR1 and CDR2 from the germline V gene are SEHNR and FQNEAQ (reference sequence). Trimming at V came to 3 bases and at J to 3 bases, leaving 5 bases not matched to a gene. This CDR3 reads CASSLPGQGIYEQYF. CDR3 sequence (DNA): TGTGCCAGCAGCTTGCCGGGACAGGGGATCTACGAGCAGTACTTC.

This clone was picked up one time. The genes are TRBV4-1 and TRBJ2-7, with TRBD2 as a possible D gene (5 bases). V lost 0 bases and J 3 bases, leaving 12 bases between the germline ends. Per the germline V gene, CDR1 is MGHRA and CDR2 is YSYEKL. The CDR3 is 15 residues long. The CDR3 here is CASSQDGVEGYEQYF. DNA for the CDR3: TGCGCCAGCAGCCAAGATGGGGTAGAGGGCTACGAGCAGTACTTC.

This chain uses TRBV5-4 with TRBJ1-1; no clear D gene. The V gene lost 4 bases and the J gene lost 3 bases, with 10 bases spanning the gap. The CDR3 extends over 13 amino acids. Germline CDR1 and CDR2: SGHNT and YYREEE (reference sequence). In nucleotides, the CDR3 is TGTGCCAGCAGCCTTGGGGAGTACACTGAAGCTTTCTTT. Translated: CASSLGEYTEAFF.